A selection of T cell receptor beta chains follows, all from one sample in a study of CD8 T cells in Susac syndrome. Each CDR3 protein is one row after TCRdb ran MiXCR on the immunoSEQ multiplex PCR reads. The sample carries roughly 160,000 distinct CDR3 sequences, 90% to 97% recorded once. What was sequenced was CD4+ T cells from PBMCs. These TCRs come from a human donor with Susac syndrome. The CDR3 runs from the conserved cysteine through the conserved F or W. D genes are given only for firm matches. Expanded clones are given a class, and other clones once, few, many or no size at all.

j_gene	len	d_gene	v_gene	abundance	CDR3aa	CDR3nt
TRBJ2-1	11	NA	TRBV29-1	NA	CSARDYNEQFF	TGCAGCGCTCGGGACTACAATGAGCAGTTCTTC
TRBJ2-7	13	NA	TRBV5-1	NA	CASSLDPNYEQYF	TGCGCCAGCAGCTTGGATCCGAACTACGAGCAGTACTTC
TRBJ2-7	14	NA	TRBV5-1	NA	CASSWSTGTYEQYF	TGCGCCAGCAGCTGGAGTACCGGGACCTACGAGCAGTACTTC
TRBJ2-5	14	NA	TRBV10-3	NA	CAISGTQIQETQYF	TGTGCCATCAGTGGGACACAAATTCAAGAGACCCAGTACTTC
TRBJ2-1	16	TRBD2	TRBV9	NA	CASSAAPSGGINEQFF	TGTGCCAGCAGCGCCGCCCCTAGCGGGGGGATCAATGAGCAGTTCTTC
TRBJ2-2	11	NA	TRBV29-1	once	CSVADTGELFF	TGCAGCGTTGCCGACACCGGGGAGCTGTTTTTT
TRBJ2-2	12	NA	TRBV15	NA	CATSRETGELFF	TGTGCCACCAGCAGGGAAACCGGGGAGCTGTTTTTT
TRBJ1-5	14	NA	TRBV27	NA	CASSPGVRNQPQHF	TGTGCCAGCAGTCCTGGGGTTCGCAATCAGCCCCAGCATTTT
TRBJ2-5	13	NA	TRBV27	NA	CASSRDLQETQYF	TGTGCCAGCTCCCGGGACCTCCAAGAGACCCAGTACTTC
TRBJ2-5	16	NA	TRBV29-1	once	CSVGGLAGTDQETQYF	TGCAGCGTTGGGGGACTGGCGGGGACTGACCAAGAGACCCAGTACTTC
TRBJ1-2	14	NA	TRBV3-1	NA	CASSPARGGYGYTF	TGTGCCAGCAGCCCGGCGCGGGGTGGATATGGCTACACCTTC
TRBJ2-1	19	TRBD2	TRBV15	NA	CATSRDQSVASGVWNEQFF	TGTGCCACCAGCAGAGATCAGTCGGTGGCTAGCGGAGTTTGGAATGAGCAGTTCTTC
TRBJ2-3	13	NA	TRBV2	NA	CASSASYTHTQYF	TGTGCCAGCAGTGCCTCGTATACTCATACGCAGTATTTT
TRBJ2-7	15	NA	TRBV9	few	CASSSGWEVYYEQYF	TGTGCCAGCAGCTCAGGGTGGGAGGTCTACTACGAGCAGTACTTC